This TCR beta chain was sequenced in a study of blood T cell repertoires in COVID-19. Overall study: The United States, Italy and Spain provided the acute and convalescent COVID-19 samples. Sources were T cells, B-cell-depleted T cells, or PBMCs; the material itself was cDNA or gDNA.

Measured with immunoSEQ multiplex PCR; TCRdb has only the in-frame clones, and not every one. This sample has approximately 200,000 clones, with 86% found just once. V trimming: 0 bases; J trimming: 7 bases; junction bases outside the gene matches: 4. This CDR3 is built from 14 residues. The germline V gene encodes CDR1 SGHRS and CDR2 YFSETQ. The V call is TRBV5-1, the J call TRBJ1-2, with 9 nucleotides matching TRBD1. This TCR was sampled from a woman aged 25 to 39 who had been exposed to COVID-19. Material for sequencing was PBMCs or T cells enriched from blood (not recorded which). CDR3 region: CASSLVGTGSGYTF. As DNA, the CDR3 is TGCGCCAGCAGCTTGGTAGGGACAGGGAGTGGCTACACCTTC.